The sequence of this TCR beta chain was determined in a study of cytomegalovirus exposure and HLA in healthy donors. The germline CDR1 and CDR2 sequences are SGDLS and YYNGEE. Germline trimming cut 3 bases from V and 5 bases from J; bases unmatched to any gene: 5. The CDR3 is made up of 13 amino acids. The study ran its PCR with 60 Vbeta and 13 Jbeta primers. Produced via immunoSEQ multiplex PCR; TCRdb's table is partial and in-frame only. The sample yields over 150,000 clones, roughly three quarters seen once. The sequenced sample was PBMCs. This receptor was taken from a man in his late teens or twenties in good health and CMV-seropositive. This rearrangement joins TRBV9 to TRBJ2-7, with 7 bases matching TRBD1. Here the CDR3 DNA reads TGTGCCAGCAGCGCCCAGGGGGTAGACGAGCAGTACTTC. This gives the protein CASSAQGVDEQYF.